This TCR beta chain was documented in a study of identical twins. Study conclusions and caveats: Cross-sectional statistics underpinned the conclusions; the same donors were not followed. Zero-insertion analyses were open to partial confounding by invariant MAIT and iNKT cells.

It was template switching that added a universal primer site, and there were unique molecular identifiers on the cDNA. TCRdb itself ran the 5' RACE reads through MiXCR, one entry per CDR3 protein. The sample holds more than 250,000 distinct CDR3 sequences, about 8% seen once. The CDR3 has 14 residues. Germline CDR1 LNHDA, CDR2 SQIVND (reference sequence). The V gene lost 4 bases and the J gene lost 3 bases, with 10 bases spanning the gap. In regard to this clonotype: Its matching antigen is unknown.

The data also belong to a second study, concerning yellow fever vaccine responses in identical twins.

Sequences were obtained from memory (CD45RO+) T cells sorted from blood. This receptor was identified in a woman aged 18-29 years in good health. The chain links TRBV19 to TRBJ1-5; D unresolved. The CDR3 spells CASSKWQDNQPQHF. CDR3 coding DNA: TGTGCCAGTAGTAAGTGGCAGGACAATCAGCCCCAGCATTTT. The full variable domain, with the rest looked up from reference TRBV19 and TRBJ1-5, is DGGITQSPKYLFRKEGQNVTLSCEQNLNHDAMYWYRQDPGQGLRLIYYSQIVNDFQKGDIAEGYSVSREKKESFPLTVTSAQKNPTAFYLCASSKWQDNQPQHFGDGTRLSIL.